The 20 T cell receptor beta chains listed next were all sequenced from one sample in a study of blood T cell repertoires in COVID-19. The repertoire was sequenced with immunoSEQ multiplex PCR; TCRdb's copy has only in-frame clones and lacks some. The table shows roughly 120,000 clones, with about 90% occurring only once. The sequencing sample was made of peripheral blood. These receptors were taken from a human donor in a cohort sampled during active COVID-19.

Here the CDR3 reads CAWGTSGVYADTQYF. The CDR3 DNA follows: TGTGCCTGGGGGACTAGCGGGGTGTATGCAGATACGCAGTATTTT. The V and J genes are TRBV30 and TRBJ2-3, with 13 nucleotides matching TRBD2. With 5 bases clipped from V and 4 bases from J, the junction kept 6 bases outside the gene matches. CDR1 is GTSNPN and CDR2 is SVGIG in the germline V gene (reference sequence). The CDR3 extends over 15 amino acids.

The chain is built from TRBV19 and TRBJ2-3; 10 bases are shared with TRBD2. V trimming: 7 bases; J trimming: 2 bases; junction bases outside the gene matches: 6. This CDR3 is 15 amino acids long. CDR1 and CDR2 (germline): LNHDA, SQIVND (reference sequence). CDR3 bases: TGTGCCAGTATAATAGCGGGGGGACCCACAGATACGCAGTATTTT. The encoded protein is CASIIAGGPTDTQYF.

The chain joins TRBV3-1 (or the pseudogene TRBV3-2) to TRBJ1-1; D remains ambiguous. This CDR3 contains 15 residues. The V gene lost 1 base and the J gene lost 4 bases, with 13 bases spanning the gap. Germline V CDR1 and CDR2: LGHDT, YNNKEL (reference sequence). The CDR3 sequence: CASSQVFKEGTEAFF. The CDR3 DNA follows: TGTGCCAGCAGCCAAGTTTTTAAGGAGGGCACTGAAGCTTTCTTT.

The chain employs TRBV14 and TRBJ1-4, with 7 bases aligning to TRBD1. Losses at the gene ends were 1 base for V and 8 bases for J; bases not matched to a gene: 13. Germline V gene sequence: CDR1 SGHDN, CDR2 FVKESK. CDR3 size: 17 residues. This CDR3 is CASSQVLATGRKEKLFF. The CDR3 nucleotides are TGTGCCAGCAGCCAAGTCCTGGCGACAGGGAGAAAGGAAAAACTGTTTTTT.

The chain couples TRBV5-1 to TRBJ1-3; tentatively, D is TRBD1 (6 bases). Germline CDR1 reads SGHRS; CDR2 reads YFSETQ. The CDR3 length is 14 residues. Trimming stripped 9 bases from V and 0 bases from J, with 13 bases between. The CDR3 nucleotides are TGCGCCACCCGGACAGAGAGCTCTGGAAACACCATATATTTT. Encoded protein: CATRTESSGNTIYF.

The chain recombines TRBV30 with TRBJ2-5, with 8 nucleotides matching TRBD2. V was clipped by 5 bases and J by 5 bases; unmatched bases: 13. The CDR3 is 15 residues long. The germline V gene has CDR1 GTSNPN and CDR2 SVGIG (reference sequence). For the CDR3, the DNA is TGTGCCTGGGCATATACCGGGACTAGTCGGGAGACCCAGTACTTC. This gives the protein CAWAYTGTSRETQYF.

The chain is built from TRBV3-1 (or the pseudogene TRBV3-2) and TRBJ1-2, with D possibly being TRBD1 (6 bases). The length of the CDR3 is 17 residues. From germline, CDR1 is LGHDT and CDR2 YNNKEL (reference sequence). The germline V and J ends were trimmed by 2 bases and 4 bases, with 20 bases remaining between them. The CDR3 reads CASSQIAGGRSLYGYTF. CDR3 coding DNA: TGTGCCAGCAGCCAAATCGCGGGGGGCCGGAGTCTCTATGGCTACACCTTC.

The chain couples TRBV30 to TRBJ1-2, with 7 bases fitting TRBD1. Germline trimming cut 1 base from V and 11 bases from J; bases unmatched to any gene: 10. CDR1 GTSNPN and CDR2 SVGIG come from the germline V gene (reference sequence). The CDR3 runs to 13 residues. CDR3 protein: CAWSANPTGKYTF. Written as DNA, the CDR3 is TGTGCCTGGAGTGCTAACCCGACAGGGAAATACACCTTC.

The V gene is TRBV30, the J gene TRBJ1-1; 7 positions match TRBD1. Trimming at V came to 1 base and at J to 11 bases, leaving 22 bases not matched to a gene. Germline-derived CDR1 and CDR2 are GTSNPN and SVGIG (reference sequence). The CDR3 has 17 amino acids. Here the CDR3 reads CAWSGQGMTLNFLGAFF. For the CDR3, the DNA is TGTGCCTGGAGTGGACAGGGTATGACCTTAAACTTTCTTGGGGCTTTCTTT.

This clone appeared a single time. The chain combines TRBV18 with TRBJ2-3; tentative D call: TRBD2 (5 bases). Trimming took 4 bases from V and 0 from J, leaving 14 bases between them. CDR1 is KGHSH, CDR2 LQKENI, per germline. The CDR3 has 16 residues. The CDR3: CASSRSMSGSTDTQYF. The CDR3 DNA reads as TGTGCCAGCTCACGGTCAATGAGCGGTAGCACAGATACGCAGTATTTT.

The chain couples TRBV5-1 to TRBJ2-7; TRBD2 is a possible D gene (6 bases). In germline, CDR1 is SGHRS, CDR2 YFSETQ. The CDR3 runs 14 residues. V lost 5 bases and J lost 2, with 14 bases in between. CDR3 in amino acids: CASRFTGGPYEQYF. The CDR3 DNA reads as TGCGCCAGCAGGTTCACCGGGGGTCCCTACGAGCAGTACTTC.

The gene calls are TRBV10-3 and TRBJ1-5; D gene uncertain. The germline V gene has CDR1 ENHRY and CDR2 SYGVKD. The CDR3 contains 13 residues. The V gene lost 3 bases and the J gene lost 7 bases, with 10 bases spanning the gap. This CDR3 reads CAISDGVWQPQHF. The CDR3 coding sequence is TGTGCCATCAGTGACGGTGTTTGGCAGCCCCAGCATTTT.

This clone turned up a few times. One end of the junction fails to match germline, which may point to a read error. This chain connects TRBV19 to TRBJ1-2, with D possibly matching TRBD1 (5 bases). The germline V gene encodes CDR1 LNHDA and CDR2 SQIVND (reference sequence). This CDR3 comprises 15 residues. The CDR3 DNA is TGTGCCAGTAGCATAGGGACTGAACTTTTCTATGGCTACACCTTC. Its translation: CASSIGTELFYGYTF.

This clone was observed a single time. CDR3 nucleotides: TGTGCCAGCAGCGTAGATAGCGGGAGAAGCACAGATACGCAGTATTTT. Translated: CASSVDSGRSTDTQYF. This chain uses TRBV9 with TRBJ2-3; 9 bases are shared with TRBD2. CDR1 SGDLS and CDR2 YYNGEE come from the germline V gene. Unmatched junction bases numbered 2, after V lost 0 bases and J lost 0 bases. This CDR3 has 16 amino acids.

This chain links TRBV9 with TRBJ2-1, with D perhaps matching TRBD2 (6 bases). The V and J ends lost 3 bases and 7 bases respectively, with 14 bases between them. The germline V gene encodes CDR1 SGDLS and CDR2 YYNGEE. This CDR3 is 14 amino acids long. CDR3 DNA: TGTGCCAGCAGCGCATCCGGGGGTGTTAATGAGCAGTTCTTC. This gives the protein CASSASGGVNEQFF.

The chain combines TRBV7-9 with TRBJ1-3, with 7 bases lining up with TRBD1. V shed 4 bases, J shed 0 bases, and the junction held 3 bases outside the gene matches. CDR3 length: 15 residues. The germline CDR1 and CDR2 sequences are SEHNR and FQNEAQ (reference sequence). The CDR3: CASSSDRASGNTIYF. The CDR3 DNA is TGTGCCAGCAGCTCAGACAGGGCCTCTGGAAACACCATATATTTT.

Written as DNA, the CDR3 is TGTGCCATCAGGCCTAGCGGGGGCCTGAACACCGGGGAGCTGTTTTTT. This gives the protein CAIRPSGGLNTGELFF. This chain joins TRBV10-3 and TRBJ2-2; 10 nucleotides agree with TRBD2. With V trimmed by 6 bases and J by 1 base, 5 bases remained unmatched. The germline CDR1 and CDR2 sequences are ENHRY and SYGVKD. The CDR3 spans 16 residues.

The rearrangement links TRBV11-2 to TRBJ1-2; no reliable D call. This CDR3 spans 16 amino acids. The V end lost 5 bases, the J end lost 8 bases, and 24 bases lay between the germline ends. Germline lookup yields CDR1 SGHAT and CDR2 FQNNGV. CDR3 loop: CASSHPRAAAPDGYTF. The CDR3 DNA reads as TGTGCCAGCAGCCACCCGAGGGCAGCAGCCCCAGACGGCTACACCTTC. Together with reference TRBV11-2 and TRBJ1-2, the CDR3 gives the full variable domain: EAGVAQSPRYKIIEKRQSVAFWCNPISGHATLYWYQQILGQGPKLLIQFQNNGVVDDSQLPKDRFSAERLKGVDSTLKIQPAKLEDSAVYLCASSHPRAAAPDGYTFGSGTRLTVV.

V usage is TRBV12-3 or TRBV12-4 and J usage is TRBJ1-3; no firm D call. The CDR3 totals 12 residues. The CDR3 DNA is TGTGTCCTGCGGGGAATTGGAAACACCATATATTTT. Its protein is CVLRGIGNTIYF.

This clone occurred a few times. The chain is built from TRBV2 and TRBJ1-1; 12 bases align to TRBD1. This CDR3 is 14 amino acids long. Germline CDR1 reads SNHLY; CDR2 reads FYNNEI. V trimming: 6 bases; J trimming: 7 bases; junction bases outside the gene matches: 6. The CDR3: CASRGQGAISEAFF. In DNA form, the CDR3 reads TGTGCCAGCAGGGGACAGGGGGCTATAAGTGAAGCTTTCTTT.